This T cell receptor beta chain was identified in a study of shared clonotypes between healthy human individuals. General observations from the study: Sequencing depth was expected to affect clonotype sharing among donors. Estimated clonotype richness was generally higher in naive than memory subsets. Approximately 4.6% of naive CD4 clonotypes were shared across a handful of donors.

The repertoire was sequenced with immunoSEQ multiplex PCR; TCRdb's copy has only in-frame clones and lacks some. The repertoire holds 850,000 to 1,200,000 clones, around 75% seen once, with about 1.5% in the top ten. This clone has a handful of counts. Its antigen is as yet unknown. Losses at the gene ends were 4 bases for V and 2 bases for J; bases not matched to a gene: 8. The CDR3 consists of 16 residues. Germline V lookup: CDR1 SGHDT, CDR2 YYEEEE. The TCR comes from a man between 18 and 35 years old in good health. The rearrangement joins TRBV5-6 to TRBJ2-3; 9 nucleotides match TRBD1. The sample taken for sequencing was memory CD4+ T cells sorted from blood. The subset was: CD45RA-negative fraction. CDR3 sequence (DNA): TGTGCCAGCAGCCTCCCGGGACAGGGCCCCACAGATACGCAGTATTTT. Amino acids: CASSLPGQGPTDTQYF.